The 3 T cell receptor beta chains listed next were all sequenced from one sample in a study of beta chain features in type 1 diabetes. Regarding the study as a whole: TCRB CDR3s from Type 1 diabetes patients were moderately but significantly shorter in all four CD4+ subsets.

Their antigens remain unidentified. Expressed TCRB transcripts were sequenced because the isolated RNA had all been reverse transcribed beforehand. TCRdb keeps only in-frame clones here, not all; method: immunoSEQ multiplex PCR. The repertoire holds 300,000 or so clones, roughly 13% seen once, with roughly 0.015% in the top ten. The sequencing input was naive CD4+ T cells from blood. The source of these receptors is a woman aged 18-29 years with type 1 diabetes.

Only a few counts were recorded for this clone. The chain recombines TRBV11-2 with TRBJ2-5, with D unresolved. The ends were cut back, 1 base at V and 2 bases at J, with 8 bases in the middle. Germline V CDR1 and CDR2: SGHAT, FQNNGV. The CDR3 runs 14 residues. The CDR3 here is CASSLGYLQETQYF. For the CDR3, the DNA is TGTGCCAGCAGCTTAGGGTACCTACAAGAGACCCAGTACTTC.

This chain uses TRBV5-1 with TRBJ2-1; the D gene is possibly TRBD1 (6 bases). V was pared by 4 bases and J by 1 base, with 12 bases between. From germline, CDR1 is SGHRS and CDR2 YFSETQ. The CDR3 runs to 15 residues. The CDR3 region is CASSPGQTSYNEQFF. The CDR3 DNA is TGCGCCAGCAGCCCCGGACAGACATCCTACAATGAGCAGTTCTTC.

This chain connects TRBV5-1 to TRBJ2-7; 9 nucleotides align to TRBD2. J gave up 0 bases and V 1 base, and 8 bases lay outside the gene matches. Germline V gives CDR1 SGHRS, CDR2 YFSETQ. The CDR3 extends over 17 amino acids. The CDR3: CASSLRGSGRNSYEQYF. The CDR3 DNA follows: TGCGCCAGCAGCTTGAGAGGAAGCGGGAGGAACTCCTACGAGCAGTACTTC.